The 24 T cell receptor beta chains listed next were all sequenced from one sample in a study of shared clonotypes between healthy human individuals. The table came from immunoSEQ multiplex PCR; TCRdb's copy has only in-frame clones and leaves some out. The table includes over a million clones, 70% to 80% detected once. The sequencing input was memory CD4+ T cells from PBMCs. Subset: CD45RA-negative fraction. These receptors all stem from a man aged 18 to 35 in good health. Some clones in this sample may be carry-over from other donors' samples.

The chain combines TRBV6-5 with TRBJ1-2; D remains unclear. Trimming removed 10 bases at V and 5 bases at J, with 17 bases between. The CDR3 consists of 13 residues. Germline V CDR1 and CDR2: MNHEY, SVGAGI. The CDR3, as DNA: TGTGCCACGAGGGAGCGGACGTGGTATGGCTACACCTTC. It is translated as CATRERTWYGYTF.

The chain recombines TRBV28 with TRBJ2-1, with TRBD2 matching over 9 bases. This CDR3 spans 16 amino acids. Germline values: CDR1 MDHEN, CDR2 SYDVKM. V lost 5 bases and J lost 7; bases outside the gene matches: 12. This chain's CDR3 is CASSPPGAGGVNEQFF. In DNA form, the CDR3 reads TGTGCCAGCAGTCCCCCTGGAGCGGGAGGAGTTAATGAGCAGTTCTTC.

This rearrangement joins TRBV5-1 to TRBJ2-1; 10 nucleotides match TRBD1. This CDR3 contains 16 residues. CDR1 and CDR2 (germline): SGHRS, YFSETQ. The V gene end was trimmed by 1 base and the J gene end by 4 bases; junction bases not matched to a gene: 5. The CDR3 loop reads CASSLWGQGTYNEQFF. The DNA for the CDR3 is TGCGCCAGCAGCTTGTGGGGACAGGGGACTTACAATGAGCAGTTCTTC.

V usage is TRBV12-5 and J usage is TRBJ1-2; D gene ambiguous. The germline V and J ends were trimmed by 0 bases and 9 bases, with 11 bases remaining between them. The germline CDR1 and CDR2 sequences are LGHNT and FRNRAP. The CDR3 contains 13 residues. The CDR3 DNA sequence: TGTGCTAGTGGTTTGGTACCGCCGGGGAGCTACACCTTC. It codes for CASGLVPPGSYTF.

This clone was seen once. This chain links TRBV19 with TRBJ2-1; 12 bases match TRBD2. The germline V gene encodes CDR1 LNHDA and CDR2 SQIVND (reference sequence). V was clipped by 5 bases and J by 2 bases; unmatched bases: 7. This CDR3 is built from 17 residues. For the CDR3, the DNA is TGTGCCAGTAGTTCCCGGACTAGCGGGAAACCCTACAATGAGCAGTTCTTC. Translation gives CASSSRTSGKPYNEQFF.

The CDR3 is CASTVGTSGIYEQYF. CDR3 nucleotides: TGTGCCAGCACTGTGGGGACTAGCGGGATCTACGAGCAGTACTTC. The V call is TRBV6-5, the J call TRBJ2-7; 13 bases match TRBD2. The ends lost 7 bases at V and 3 bases at J; junction bases unmatched: 6. Germline CDR1 is MNHEY and CDR2 is SVGAGI. This CDR3 is 15 amino acids long.

This rearrangement joins TRBV18 to TRBJ2-7; D may be TRBD2 (5 bases). This CDR3 is 14 amino acids long. CDR1 and CDR2 from the germline V gene are KGHSH and LQKENI. The germline V and J ends were trimmed by 0 bases and 1 base, with 7 bases remaining between them. In DNA, the CDR3 is TGTGCCAGCTCACCACCGGCGGGTTCCTACGAGCAGTACTTC. This sequence encodes CASSPPAGSYEQYF.

V usage is TRBV6-5 and J usage is TRBJ2-7; possibly TRBD1 for D (5 bases). This CDR3 spans 12 amino acids. From germline, CDR1 is MNHEY and CDR2 SVGAGI. The DNA for the CDR3 is TGTGCAGCAGGTCAGGGCCGCTACGAGCAGTACTTC. Amino acids: CAAGQGRYEQYF.

Notes on this clone: A read error may explain this, as a much larger clone is one base away. This sample also contains other DNA sequences that code for the same CDR3. The V gene is TRBV5-4, the J gene TRBJ1-5; no clear D. The CDR3 loop spans 13 amino acids. Trimming removed 0 bases from V and 4 bases from J, with 5 bases in between. Looked up from germline, CDR1 is SGHNT and CDR2 is YYREEE (reference sequence). CDR3 nucleotide sequence: TGTGCCAGCAGCTTGGATAGTAATCAGCCCCAGCATTTT. This gives the protein CASSLDSNQPQHF.

The chain has TRBV7-9 and TRBJ2-2, with D uncertain. This CDR3 comprises 11 residues. Trimming removed 1 base at V and 12 bases at J, with 6 bases between. Per the germline V gene, CDR1 is SEHNR and CDR2 is FQNEAQ (reference sequence). CDR3 in DNA: TGTGCCAGCAGCTTAGAGGGCCAGCTGTTTTTT. Protein sequence: CASSLEGQLFF.

The chain employs TRBV7-9 and TRBJ2-6; 10 nucleotides align to TRBD1. The V and J ends lost 2 bases and 4 bases, in that order; junction bases with no gene match: 11. Germline lookup yields CDR1 SEHNR and CDR2 FQNEAQ (reference sequence). The CDR3 contains 19 residues. The CDR3 nucleotides read TGTGCCAGCAGCTTACCTCGTCCCGGGACAGGGGACGGGGCCAACGTCCTGACTTTC. Protein sequence: CASSLPRPGTGDGANVLTF.

This chain links TRBV21-1 with TRBJ2-1; the table names TRBD2, a call not compared with the DNA. TRBV21-1 is a pseudogene locus. The CDR3 consists of 15 residues. CDR3 amino acids: CASSKGLREAGEQFF. In DNA, the CDR3 is TGTGCCAGCAGCAAGGGGCTGCGGGAGGCGGGAGAGCAGTTCTTC.

A few counts support this clone. The chain employs TRBV5-1 and TRBJ1-1; D is unresolved. The CDR3 loop spans 14 amino acids. Looked up from germline, CDR1 is SGHRS and CDR2 is YFSETQ. Between the trimmed V and J ends, which lost 7 bases and 0 bases, there was a span of 13 bases. CDR3 amino acids: CASGSGTMNTEAFF. The CDR3 coding sequence is TGCGCCAGCGGCTCAGGAACCATGAACACTGAAGCTTTCTTT.

The gene calls are TRBV5-1 and TRBJ2-7; the D gene could be TRBD1 or TRBD2 (5 bases each). This CDR3 comprises 14 residues. Germline-derived CDR1 and CDR2 are SGHRS and YFSETQ. Trimming removed 3 bases from V and 3 bases from J, with 13 bases in between. The CDR3 spells CASSWDPGGYEQYF. CDR3 DNA sequence: TGCGCCAGCAGCTGGGACCCTGGGGGCTACGAGCAGTACTTC.

Comment on this clone: Additional DNA sequences in this sample encode the identical CDR3. The rearrangement joins TRBV18 to TRBJ2-7; D call uncertain. The germline V and J ends were trimmed by 2 bases and 0 bases, with 8 bases remaining between them. The germline CDR1 and CDR2 sequences are KGHSH and LQKENI. The CDR3 is 14 amino acids. CDR3 sequence reads: CASSPGFSSYEQYF. CDR3 DNA sequence: TGTGCCAGCTCACCAGGCTTCAGCTCCTACGAGCAGTACTTC. Full variable domain (rest looked up from reference TRBV18 and TRBJ2-7): NAGVMQNPRHLVRRRGQEARLRCSPMKGHSHVYWYRQLPEEGLKFMVYLQKENIIDESGMPKERFSAEFPKEGPSILRIQQVVRGDSAAYFCASSPGFSSYEQYFGPGTRLTVT.

This chain connects TRBV4-3 to TRBJ1-2; D ambiguous. Trimming took 0 bases from V and 1 from J, leaving 12 bases between them. Per the germline V gene, CDR1 is LGHNA and CDR2 is YSLEER. The CDR3 spans 16 residues. CDR3 in DNA: TGCGCCAGCAGCCAAGATTTGCAGAACTTTAACTATGGCTACACCTTC. This encodes CASSQDLQNFNYGYTF.

This sequence joins TRBV6-5 and TRBJ2-7, with D possibly TRBD1 on 6 matching bases. The CDR3 runs 14 residues. Germline CDR1 is MNHEY and CDR2 is SVGAGI. The ends were cut back, 2 bases at V and 6 bases at J, with 14 bases in the middle. This CDR3 is CASSYGGLELEQYF. As DNA, the CDR3 is TGTGCCAGCAGTTACGGGGGCTTGGAACTCGAGCAGTACTTC.

This clone was seen a few times. The CDR3 is CASSRMTNEKLFF. The CDR3 DNA is TGTGCCAGCAGCAGGATGACTAATGAAAAACTGTTTTTT. This chain links TRBV28 with TRBJ1-4; D uncertain. The V gene lost 6 bases and the J gene lost 2 bases, with 7 bases spanning the gap. The CDR3 consists of 13 residues. Germline V gene data show CDR1 as MDHEN and CDR2 as SYDVKM.

The CDR3, as DNA: TGTGCCAGCAGCGTCGGGGCGAGCGGGACTTCAGATACGCAGTATTTT. Its protein is CASSVGASGTSDTQYF. The chain employs TRBV9 and TRBJ2-3, with 7 bases matching TRBD2. The CDR3 spans 16 residues. J gave up 4 bases and V 2 bases, and 10 bases lay outside the gene matches. Germline V gene sequence: CDR1 SGDLS, CDR2 YYNGEE.

Comment on this clone: This same CDR3 is encoded by further DNA sequences in the sample. The V call is TRBV28, the J call TRBJ2-7; 8 bases fit TRBD2. The junction had 4 bases not matched to a gene; V was cut back by 6 bases and J by 0 bases. The CDR3 loop spans 14 amino acids. Germline-derived CDR1 and CDR2 are MDHEN and SYDVKM. For the CDR3, the DNA is TGTGCCAGCAGCTCTAGCGGGTCCTCCTACGAGCAGTACTTC. This sequence encodes CASSSSGSSYEQYF.

This chain connects TRBV4-2 to TRBJ2-4; D is perhaps TRBD1 (8 bases). V was clipped by 8 bases and J by 3 bases, with 14 bases between them. The CDR3 is 14 amino acids. The germline CDR1 and CDR2 sequences are LGHNA and YNFKEQ. CDR3 protein: CASGEGQDKNIQYF. Written as DNA, the CDR3 is TGTGCCAGCGGGGAGGGACAGGACAAAAACATTCAGTACTTC.

The rearrangement links TRBV28 to TRBJ2-2, with 7 bases matching TRBD1. CDR3 length equals 13 residues. With 10 bases clipped from V and 0 bases from J, the junction kept 2 bases outside the gene matches. The germline CDR1 and CDR2 sequences are MDHEN and SYDVKM. The CDR3 spells CATQGSNTGELFF. For the CDR3, the DNA is TGTGCCACACAGGGGTCGAACACCGGGGAGCTGTTTTTT.

About this clone itself: The sample carries other DNA sequences with the same CDR3. J is TRBJ1-4 and V is TRBV28, with a weak D call TRBD1 (5 bases). V lost 2 bases, J lost 4 bases, and 8 bases lay in between. Germline V gene data show CDR1 as MDHEN and CDR2 as SYDVKM. The length of the CDR3 is 14 residues. CDR3 coding DNA: TGTGCCAGCAGTTTAGGGGGGGGTAATGAAAAACTGTTTTTT. As protein: CASSLGGGNEKLFF. The full variable domain, in which reference TRBV28 and TRBJ1-4 provide the parts outside the CDR3, is DVKVTQSSRYLVKRTGEKVFLECVQDMDHENMFWYRQDPGLGLRLIYFSYDVKMKEKGDIPEGYSVSREKKERFSLILESASTNQTSMYLCASSLGGGNEKLFFGSGTQLSVL.

Here the CDR3 reads CASSPRVRTTKNIQYF. The CDR3 DNA follows: TGTGCCAGCTCACCACGAGTACGGACGACCAAAAACATTCAGTACTTC. The chain recombines TRBV18 with TRBJ2-4; no firm D call. V was trimmed by 1 base and J by 2 bases, leaving 12 bases between them. This CDR3 contains 16 residues. Germline V gene data show CDR1 as KGHSH and CDR2 as LQKENI.